This T cell receptor (beta chain) was profiled in a study of blood T cell repertoires in COVID-19. Germline CDR1 reads GTSNPN; CDR2 reads SVGIG (reference sequence). J gave up 4 bases and V 3 bases, and 7 bases lay outside the gene matches. This CDR3 has 14 residues. This clone was recorded a few times. Clones were read by immunoSEQ multiplex PCR, and TCRdb kept only the in-frame ones, dropping some. The sample lists fewer than 350,000 clones; 88% were seen once. The TCR was taken from a woman in her twenties or thirties who had been exposed to COVID-19. Source material: PBMCs or T cells enriched from blood (not recorded which). J is TRBJ2-3 and V is TRBV30; 7 bases map to TRBD2. The CDR3, as DNA: TGTGCCTGGAGAGCGGGAAGATCTCCAGATACGCAGTATTTT. It specifies CAWRAGRSPDTQYF. Full variable domain (outside the CDR3, taken from reference TRBV30 and TRBJ2-3): SQTIHQWPATLVQPVGSPLSLECTVEGTSNPNLYWYRQAAGRGLQLLFYSVGIGQISSEVPQNLSASRPQDRQFILSSKKLLLSDSGFYLCAWRAGRSPDTQYFGPGTRLTVL.